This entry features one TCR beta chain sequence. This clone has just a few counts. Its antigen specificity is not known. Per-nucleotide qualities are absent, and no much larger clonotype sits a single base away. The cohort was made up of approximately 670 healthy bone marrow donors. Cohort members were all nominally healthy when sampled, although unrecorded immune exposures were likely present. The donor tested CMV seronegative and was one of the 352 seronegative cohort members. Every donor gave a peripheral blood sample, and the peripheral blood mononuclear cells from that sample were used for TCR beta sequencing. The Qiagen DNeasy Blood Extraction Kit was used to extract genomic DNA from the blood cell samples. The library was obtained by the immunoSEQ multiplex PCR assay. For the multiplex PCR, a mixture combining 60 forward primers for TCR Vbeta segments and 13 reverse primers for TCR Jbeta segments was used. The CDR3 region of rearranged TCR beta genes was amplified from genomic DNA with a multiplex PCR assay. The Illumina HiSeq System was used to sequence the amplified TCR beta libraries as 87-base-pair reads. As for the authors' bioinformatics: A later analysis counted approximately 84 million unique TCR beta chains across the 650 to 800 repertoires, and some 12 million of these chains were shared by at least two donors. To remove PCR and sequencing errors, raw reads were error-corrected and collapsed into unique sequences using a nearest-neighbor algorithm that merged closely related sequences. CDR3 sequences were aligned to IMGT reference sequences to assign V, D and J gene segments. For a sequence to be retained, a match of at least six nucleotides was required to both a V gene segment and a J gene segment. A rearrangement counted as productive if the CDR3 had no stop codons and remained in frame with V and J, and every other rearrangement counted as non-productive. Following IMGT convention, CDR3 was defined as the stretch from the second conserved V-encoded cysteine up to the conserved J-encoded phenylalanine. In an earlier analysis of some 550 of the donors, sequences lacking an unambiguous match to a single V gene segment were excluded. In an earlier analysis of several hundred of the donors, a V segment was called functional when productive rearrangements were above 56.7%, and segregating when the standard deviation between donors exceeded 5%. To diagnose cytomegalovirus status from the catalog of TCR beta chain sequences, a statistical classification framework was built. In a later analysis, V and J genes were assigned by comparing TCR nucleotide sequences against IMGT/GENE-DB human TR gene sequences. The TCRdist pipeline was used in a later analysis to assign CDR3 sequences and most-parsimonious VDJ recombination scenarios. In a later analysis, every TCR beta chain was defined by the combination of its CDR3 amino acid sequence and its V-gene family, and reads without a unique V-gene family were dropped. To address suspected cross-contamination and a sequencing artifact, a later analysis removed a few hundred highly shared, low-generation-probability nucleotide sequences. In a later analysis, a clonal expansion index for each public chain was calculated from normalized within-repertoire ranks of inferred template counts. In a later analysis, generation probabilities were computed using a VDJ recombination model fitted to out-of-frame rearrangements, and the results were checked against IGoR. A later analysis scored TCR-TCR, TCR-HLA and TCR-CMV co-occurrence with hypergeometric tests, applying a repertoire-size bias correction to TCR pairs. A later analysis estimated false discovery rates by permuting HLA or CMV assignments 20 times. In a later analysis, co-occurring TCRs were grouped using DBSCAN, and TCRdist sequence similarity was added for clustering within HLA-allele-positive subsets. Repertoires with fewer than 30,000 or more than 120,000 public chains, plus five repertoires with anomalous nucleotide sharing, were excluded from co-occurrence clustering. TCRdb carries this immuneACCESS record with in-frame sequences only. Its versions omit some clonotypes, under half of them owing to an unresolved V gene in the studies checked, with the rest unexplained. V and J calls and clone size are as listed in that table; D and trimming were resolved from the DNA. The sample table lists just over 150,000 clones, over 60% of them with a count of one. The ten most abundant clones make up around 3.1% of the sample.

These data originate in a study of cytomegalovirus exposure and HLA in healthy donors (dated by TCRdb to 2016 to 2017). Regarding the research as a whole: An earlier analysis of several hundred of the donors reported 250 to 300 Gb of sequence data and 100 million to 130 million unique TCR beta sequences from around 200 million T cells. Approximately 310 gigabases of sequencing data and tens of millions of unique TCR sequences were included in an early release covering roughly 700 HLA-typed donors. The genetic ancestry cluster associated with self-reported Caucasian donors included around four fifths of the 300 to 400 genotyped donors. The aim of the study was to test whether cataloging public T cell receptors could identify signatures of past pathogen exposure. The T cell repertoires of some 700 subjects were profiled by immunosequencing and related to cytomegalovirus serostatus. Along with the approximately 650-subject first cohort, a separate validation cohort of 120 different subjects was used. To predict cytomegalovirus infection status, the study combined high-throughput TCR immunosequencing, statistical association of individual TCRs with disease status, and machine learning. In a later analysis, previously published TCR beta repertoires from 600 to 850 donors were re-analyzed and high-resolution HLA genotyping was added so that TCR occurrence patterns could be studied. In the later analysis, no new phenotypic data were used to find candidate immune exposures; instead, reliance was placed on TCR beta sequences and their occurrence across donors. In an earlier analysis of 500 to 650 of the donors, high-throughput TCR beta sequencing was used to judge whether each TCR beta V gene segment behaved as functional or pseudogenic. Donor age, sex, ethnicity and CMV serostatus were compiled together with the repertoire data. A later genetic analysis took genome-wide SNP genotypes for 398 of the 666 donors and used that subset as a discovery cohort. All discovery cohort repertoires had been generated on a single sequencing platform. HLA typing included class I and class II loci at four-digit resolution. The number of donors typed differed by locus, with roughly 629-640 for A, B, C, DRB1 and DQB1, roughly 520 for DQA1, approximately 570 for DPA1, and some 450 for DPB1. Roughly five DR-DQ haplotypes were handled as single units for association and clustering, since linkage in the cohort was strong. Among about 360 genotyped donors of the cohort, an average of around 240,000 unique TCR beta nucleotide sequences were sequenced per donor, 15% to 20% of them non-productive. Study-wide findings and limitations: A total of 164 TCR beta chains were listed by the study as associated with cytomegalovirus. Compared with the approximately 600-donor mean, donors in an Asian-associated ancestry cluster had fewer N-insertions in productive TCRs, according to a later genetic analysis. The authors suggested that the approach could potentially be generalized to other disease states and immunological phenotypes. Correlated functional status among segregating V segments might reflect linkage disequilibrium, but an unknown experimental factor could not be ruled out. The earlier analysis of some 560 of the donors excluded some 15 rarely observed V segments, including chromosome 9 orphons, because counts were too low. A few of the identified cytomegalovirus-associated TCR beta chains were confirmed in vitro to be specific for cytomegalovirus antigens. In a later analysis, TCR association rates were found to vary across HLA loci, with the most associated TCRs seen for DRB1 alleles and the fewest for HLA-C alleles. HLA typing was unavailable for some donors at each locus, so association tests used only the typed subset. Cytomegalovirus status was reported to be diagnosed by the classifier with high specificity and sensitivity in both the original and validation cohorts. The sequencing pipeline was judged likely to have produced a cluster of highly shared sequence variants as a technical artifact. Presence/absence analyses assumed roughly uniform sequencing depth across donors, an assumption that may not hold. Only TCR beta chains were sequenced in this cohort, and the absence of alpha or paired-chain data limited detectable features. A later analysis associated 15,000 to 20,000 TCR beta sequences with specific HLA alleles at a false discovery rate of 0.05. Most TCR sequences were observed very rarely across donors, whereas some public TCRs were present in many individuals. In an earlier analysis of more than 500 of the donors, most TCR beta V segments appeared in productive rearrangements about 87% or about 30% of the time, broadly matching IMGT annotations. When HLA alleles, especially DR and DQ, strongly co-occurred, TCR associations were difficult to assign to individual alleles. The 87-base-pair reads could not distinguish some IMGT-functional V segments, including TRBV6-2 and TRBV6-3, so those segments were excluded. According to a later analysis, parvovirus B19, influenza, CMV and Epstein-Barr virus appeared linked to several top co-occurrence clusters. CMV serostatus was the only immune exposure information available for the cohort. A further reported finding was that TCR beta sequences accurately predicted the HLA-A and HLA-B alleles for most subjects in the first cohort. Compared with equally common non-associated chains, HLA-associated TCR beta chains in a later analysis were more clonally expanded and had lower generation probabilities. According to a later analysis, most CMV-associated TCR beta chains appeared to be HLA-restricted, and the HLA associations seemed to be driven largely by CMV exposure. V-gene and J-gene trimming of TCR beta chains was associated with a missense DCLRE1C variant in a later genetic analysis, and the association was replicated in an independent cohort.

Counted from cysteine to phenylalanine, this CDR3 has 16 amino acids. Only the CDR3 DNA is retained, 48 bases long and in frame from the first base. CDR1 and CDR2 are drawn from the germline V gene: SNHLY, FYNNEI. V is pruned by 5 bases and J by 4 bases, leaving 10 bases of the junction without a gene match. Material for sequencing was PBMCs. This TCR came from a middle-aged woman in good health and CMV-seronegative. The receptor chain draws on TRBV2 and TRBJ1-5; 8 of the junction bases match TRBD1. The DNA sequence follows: TGTGCCAGCAGTTTGACAGGGGTCTTCTTAAATCAGCCCCAGCATTTT. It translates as CASSLTGVFLNQPQHF.